This T cell receptor (beta chain) is from a study of cytomegalovirus exposure and HLA in healthy donors. This CDR3 is 15 amino acids long. 13 Jbeta primers and 60 Vbeta primers were used for the PCR. Per the authors' pipeline: A later analysis tallied approximately 78 million unique TCR beta chains, 10 million to 12 million of them shared. Assay used: immunoSEQ multiplex PCR; TCRdb lists only in-frame clones, some missing. V, J and clone size are taken as reported in that table, and D and trimming were inferred from the DNA itself. Of some 220,000 clones listed, 85% to 90% are singletons. The chain uses TRBV21-1 and TRBJ1-5. TRBV21-1 corresponds to a pseudogene. The sequencing sample was made of PBMCs. The receptor comes from a young woman in good health and CMV-seronegative. This chain's CDR3 is CARLGGSRLYQPQHF. CDR3 nucleotide sequence: TGTGCCAGACTAGGTGGCAGTAGGTTGTATCAGCCCCAGCATTTT.